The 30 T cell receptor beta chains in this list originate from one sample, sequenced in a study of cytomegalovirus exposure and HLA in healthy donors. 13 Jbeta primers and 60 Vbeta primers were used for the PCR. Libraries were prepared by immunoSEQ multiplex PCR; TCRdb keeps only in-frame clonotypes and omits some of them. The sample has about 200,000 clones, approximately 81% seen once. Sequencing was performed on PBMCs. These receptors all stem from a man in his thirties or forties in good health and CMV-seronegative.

Written as DNA, the CDR3 is TGTGCCAGCAGCGCAGATCATAGCAATCAGCCCCAGCATTTT. Amino acid sequence: CASSADHSNQPQHF. The V gene is TRBV7-2, the J gene TRBJ1-5; no clear D gene. Per germline, CDR1 SGHTA and CDR2 FQGNSA. The CDR3 contains 14 residues. Trimming shortened V by 5 bases and J by 0 bases, and 8 bases separated the two germline ends. Using reference TRBV7-2 and TRBJ1-5 for the parts outside the CDR3, the full variable domain is GAGVSQSPSNKVTEKGKDVELRCDPISGHTALYWYRQSLGQGLEFLIYFQGNSAPDKSGLPSDRFSAERTGGSVSTLTIQRTQQEDSAVYLCASSADHSNQPQHFGDGTRLSIL.

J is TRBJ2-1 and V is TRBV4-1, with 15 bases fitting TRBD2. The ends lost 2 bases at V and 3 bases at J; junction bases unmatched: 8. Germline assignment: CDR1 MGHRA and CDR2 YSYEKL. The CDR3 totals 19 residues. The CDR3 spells CASSQMGLAGGLLYNEQFF. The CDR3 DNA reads TGCGCCAGCAGCCAAATGGGACTAGCGGGGGGACTTCTCTACAATGAGCAGTTCTTC.

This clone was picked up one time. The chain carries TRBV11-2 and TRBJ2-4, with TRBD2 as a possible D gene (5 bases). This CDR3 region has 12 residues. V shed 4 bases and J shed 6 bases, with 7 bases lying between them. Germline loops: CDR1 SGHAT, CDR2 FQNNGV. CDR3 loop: CASSSDSNIQYF. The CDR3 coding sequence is TGTGCCAGCAGCTCGGACTCAAACATTCAGTACTTC.

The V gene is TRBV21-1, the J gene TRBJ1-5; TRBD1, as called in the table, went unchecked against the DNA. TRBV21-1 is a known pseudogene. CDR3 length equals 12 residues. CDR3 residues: CASFRGNQPQHF. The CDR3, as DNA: TGTGCCAGCTTCAGGGGCAATCAGCCCCAGCATTTT.

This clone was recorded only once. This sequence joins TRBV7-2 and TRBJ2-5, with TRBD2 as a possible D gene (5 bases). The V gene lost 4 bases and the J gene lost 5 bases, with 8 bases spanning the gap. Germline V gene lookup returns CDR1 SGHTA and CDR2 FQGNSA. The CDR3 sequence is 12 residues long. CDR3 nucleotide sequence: TGTGCCAGCAGCTCTAGCAGGGAGACCCAGTACTTC. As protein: CASSSSRETQYF.

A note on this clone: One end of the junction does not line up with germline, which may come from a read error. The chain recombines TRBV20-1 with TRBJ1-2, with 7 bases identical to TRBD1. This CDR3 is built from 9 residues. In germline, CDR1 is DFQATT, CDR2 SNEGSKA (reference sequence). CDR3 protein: CSARGDSNF. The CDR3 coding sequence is TGCAGTGCTAGAGGGGACAGTAACTTC.

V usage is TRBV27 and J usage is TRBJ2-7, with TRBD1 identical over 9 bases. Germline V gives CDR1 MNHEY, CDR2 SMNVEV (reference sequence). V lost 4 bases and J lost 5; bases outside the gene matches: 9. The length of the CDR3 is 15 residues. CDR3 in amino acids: CASSSGTGISHEQYF. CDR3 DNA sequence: TGTGCCAGCAGTTCAGGGACAGGGATTTCCCACGAGCAGTACTTC.

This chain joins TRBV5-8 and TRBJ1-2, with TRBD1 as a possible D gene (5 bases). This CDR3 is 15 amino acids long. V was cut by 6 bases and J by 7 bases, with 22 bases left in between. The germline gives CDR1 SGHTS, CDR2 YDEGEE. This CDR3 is CASTPGRGSSGGYTF. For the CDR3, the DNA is TGTGCCAGCACCCCCGGTAGGGGCAGTAGTGGTGGCTACACCTTC.

The CDR3 protein is CASSLAGRSPLHF. CDR3 DNA sequence: TGCGCCAGCAGCTTGGCAGGCCGTTCACCCCTCCACTTT. The chain has TRBV5-1 and TRBJ1-6; D call uncertain. The CDR3 totals 13 residues. The germline V and J ends were trimmed by 0 bases and 9 bases, with 7 bases remaining between them. Germline V gene data show CDR1 as SGHRS and CDR2 as YFSETQ.

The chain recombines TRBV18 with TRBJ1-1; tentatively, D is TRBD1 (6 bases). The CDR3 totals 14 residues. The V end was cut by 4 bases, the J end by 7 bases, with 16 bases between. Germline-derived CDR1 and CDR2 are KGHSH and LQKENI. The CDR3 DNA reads TGTGCCAGCTCACAAAAGACAGGAGCCTTTGAAGCTTTCTTT. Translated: CASSQKTGAFEAFF.

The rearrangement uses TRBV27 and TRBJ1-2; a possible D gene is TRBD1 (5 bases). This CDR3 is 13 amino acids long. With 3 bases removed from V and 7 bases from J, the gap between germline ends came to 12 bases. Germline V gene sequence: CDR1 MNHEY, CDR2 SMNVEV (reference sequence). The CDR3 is CASSFGGAGGYTF. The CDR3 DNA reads TGTGCCAGCAGTTTCGGAGGGGCGGGTGGCTACACCTTC.

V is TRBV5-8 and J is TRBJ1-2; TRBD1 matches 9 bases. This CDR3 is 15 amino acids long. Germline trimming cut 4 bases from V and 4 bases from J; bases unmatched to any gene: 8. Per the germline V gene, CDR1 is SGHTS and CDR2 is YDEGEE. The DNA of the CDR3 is TGTGCCAGCAGCGTGGGAGGGACAGGGATCTATGGCTACACCTTC. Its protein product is CASSVGGTGIYGYTF.

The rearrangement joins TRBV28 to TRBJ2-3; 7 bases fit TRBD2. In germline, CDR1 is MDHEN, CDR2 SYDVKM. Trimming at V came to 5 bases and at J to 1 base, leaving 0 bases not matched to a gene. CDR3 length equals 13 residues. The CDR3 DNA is TGTGCCAGCAGTCGGGGGGGCACAGATACGCAGTATTTT. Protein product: CASSRGGTDTQYF.

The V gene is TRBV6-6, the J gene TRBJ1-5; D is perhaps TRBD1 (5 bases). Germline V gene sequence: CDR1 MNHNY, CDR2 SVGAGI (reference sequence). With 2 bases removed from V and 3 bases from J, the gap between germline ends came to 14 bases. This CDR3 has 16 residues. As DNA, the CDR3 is TGTGCCAGCAGTTACCTTGGGGGGGAATCCAATCAGCCCCAGCATTTT. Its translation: CASSYLGGESNQPQHF.

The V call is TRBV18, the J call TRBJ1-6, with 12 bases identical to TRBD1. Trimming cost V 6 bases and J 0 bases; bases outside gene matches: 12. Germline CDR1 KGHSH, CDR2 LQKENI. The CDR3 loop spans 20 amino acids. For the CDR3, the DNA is TGTGCCAGCTCGCCCTACTCCGGGACAGGGGGCAGCTCCTATAATTCACCCCTCCACTTT. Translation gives CASSPYSGTGGSSYNSPLHF. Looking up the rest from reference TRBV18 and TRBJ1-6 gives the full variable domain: NAGVMQNPRHLVRRRGQEARLRCSPMKGHSHVYWYRQLPEEGLKFMVYLQKENIIDESGMPKERFSAEFPKEGPSILRIQQVVRGDSAAYFCASSPYSGTGGSSYNSPLHFGNGTRLTVT.

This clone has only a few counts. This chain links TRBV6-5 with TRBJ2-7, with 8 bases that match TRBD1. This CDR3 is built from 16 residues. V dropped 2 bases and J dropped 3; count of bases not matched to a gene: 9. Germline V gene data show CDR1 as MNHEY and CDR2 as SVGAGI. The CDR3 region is CASSYRGTGHLYEQYF. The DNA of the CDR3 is TGTGCCAGCAGTTACCGGGGGACAGGACATCTCTACGAGCAGTACTTC.

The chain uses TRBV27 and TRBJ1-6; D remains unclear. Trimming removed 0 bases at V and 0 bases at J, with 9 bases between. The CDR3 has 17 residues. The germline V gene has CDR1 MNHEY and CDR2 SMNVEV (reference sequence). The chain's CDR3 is CASSLSGSRSYNSPLHF. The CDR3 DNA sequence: TGTGCCAGCAGTTTATCGGGCAGCCGCTCCTATAATTCACCCCTCCACTTT.

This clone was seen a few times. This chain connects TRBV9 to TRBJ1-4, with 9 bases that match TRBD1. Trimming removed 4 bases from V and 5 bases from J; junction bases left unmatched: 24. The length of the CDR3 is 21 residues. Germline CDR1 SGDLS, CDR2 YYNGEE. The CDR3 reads CASSPRGFDWGTGSFNEKLFF. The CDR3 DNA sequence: TGTGCCAGCAGCCCCAGGGGATTCGATTGGGGGACAGGGTCCTTCAATGAAAAACTGTTTTTT.

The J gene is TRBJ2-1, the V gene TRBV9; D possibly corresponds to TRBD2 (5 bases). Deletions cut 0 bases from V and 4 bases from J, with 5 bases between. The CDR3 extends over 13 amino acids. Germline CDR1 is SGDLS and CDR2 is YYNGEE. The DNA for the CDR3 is TGTGCCAGCAGCGTAGCGGGGTACAATGAGCAGTTCTTC. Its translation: CASSVAGYNEQFF.

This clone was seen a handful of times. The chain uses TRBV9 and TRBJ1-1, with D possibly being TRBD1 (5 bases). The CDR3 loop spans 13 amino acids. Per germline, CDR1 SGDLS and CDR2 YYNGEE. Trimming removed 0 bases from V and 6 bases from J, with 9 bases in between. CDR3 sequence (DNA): TGTGCCAGCAGCGTAGAAGGGGTCCCTGAAGCTTTCTTT. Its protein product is CASSVEGVPEAFF.

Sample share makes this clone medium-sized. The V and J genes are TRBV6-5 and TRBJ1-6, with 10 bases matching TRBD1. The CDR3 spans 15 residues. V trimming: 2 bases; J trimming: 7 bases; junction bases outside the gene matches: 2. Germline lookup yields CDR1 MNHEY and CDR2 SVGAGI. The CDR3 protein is CASSYAGQGNSPLHF. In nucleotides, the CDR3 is TGTGCCAGCAGTTACGCGGGACAGGGGAATTCACCCCTCCACTTT.

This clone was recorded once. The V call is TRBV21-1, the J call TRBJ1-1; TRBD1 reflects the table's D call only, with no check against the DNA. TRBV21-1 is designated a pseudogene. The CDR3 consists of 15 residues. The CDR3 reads CASSIQGQGNTEAFF. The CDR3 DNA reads TGTGCCAGCAGCATTCAAGGACAGGGGAACACTGAAGCTTTCTTT.

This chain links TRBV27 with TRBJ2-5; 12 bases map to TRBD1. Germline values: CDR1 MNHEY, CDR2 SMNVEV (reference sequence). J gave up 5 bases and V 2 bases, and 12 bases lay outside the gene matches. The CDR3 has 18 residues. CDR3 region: CASSLKMTGQGARETQYF. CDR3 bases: TGTGCCAGCAGTTTAAAAATGACGGGACAGGGGGCACGGGAGACCCAGTACTTC.

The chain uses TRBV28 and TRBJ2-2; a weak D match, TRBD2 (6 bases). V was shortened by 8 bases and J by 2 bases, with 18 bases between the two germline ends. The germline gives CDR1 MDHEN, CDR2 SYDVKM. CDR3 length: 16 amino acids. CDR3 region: CASRRGLLDNTGELFF. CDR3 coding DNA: TGTGCCAGCCGGAGGGGACTCCTCGACAACACCGGGGAGCTGTTTTTT.

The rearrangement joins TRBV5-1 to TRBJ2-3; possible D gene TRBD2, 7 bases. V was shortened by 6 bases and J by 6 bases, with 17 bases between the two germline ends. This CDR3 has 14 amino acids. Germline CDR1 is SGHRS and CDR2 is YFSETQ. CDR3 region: CASTGGGAGDTQYF. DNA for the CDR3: TGCGCCAGCACCGGAGGGGGGGCCGGCGATACGCAGTATTTT.

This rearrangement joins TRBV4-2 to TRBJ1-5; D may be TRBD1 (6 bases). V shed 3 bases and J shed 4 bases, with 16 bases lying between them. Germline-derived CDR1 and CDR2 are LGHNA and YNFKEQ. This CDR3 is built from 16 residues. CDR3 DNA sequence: TGTGCCAGCAGCCAGAGCGGGGGCAGGATTAATCAGCCCCAGCATTTT. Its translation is CASSQSGGRINQPQHF.

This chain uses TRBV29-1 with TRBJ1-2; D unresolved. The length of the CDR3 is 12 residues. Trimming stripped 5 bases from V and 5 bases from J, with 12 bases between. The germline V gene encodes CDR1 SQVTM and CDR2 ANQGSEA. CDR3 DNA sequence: TGCAGCGTTTGGTACTCCATTTATGGCTACACCTTC. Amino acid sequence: CSVWYSIYGYTF.

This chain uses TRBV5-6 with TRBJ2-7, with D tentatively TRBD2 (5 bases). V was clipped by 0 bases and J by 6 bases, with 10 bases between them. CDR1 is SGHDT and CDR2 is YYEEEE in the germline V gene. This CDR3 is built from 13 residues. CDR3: CASSLERGSEQYF. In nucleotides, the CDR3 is TGTGCCAGCAGCTTGGAACGGGGAAGCGAGCAGTACTTC.

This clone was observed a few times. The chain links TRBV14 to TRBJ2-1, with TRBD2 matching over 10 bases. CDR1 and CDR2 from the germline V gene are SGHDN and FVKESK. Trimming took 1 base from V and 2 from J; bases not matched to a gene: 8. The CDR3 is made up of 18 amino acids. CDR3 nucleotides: TGTGCCAGCAGCCAAGTCAAGCGGGGGGGCTTTACCTACAATGAGCAGTTCTTC. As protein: CASSQVKRGGFTYNEQFF.

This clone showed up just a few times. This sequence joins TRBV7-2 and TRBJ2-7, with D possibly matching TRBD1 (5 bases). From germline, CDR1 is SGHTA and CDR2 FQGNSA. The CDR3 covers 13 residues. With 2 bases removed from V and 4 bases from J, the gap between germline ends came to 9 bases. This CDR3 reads CASSLNRWYEQYF. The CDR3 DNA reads TGTGCCAGCAGCTTAAACAGGTGGTACGAGCAGTACTTC.